The text below deals with one T cell receptor beta chain. No antigen is known for it. Libraries were prepared by immunoSEQ multiplex PCR; TCRdb keeps only in-frame clonotypes and omits some of them. In the table there are around 160,000 clones, about 90% of which are singletons. This entry comes from a study of cytomegalovirus exposure and HLA in healthy donors. Study results and limitations: In the 90 to 150 validation repertoires, 85% to 95% of cluster scores exceeded 0, per a later analysis.

Germline values: CDR1 MNHEY, CDR2 SMNVEV (reference sequence). Trimming took off 2 bases at V and 0 bases at J, with 10 bases between the two ends. The CDR3 totals 16 residues. The chain employs TRBV27 and TRBJ1-4; D remains unclear. The sequence came from a woman aged 18-29 years in good health and CMV-seropositive. The source material was PBMCs. As DNA, the CDR3 is TGTGCCAGCAGTTTAACCGCGGATCCAACTAATGAAAAACTGTTTTTT. This encodes CASSLTADPTNEKLFF.